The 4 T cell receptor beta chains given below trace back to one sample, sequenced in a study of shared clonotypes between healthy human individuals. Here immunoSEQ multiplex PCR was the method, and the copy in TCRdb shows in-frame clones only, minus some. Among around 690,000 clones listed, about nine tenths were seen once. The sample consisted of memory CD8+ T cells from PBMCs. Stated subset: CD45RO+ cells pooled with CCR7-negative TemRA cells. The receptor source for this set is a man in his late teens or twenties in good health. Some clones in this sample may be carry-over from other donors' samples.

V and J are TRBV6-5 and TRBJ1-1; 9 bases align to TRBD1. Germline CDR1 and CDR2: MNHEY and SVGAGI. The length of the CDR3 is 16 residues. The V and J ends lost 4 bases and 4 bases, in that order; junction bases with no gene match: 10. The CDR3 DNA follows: TGTGCCAGCAGTTCCCCTATACAGGGGGCTCGCACTGAAGCTTTCTTT. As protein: CASSSPIQGARTEAFF.

The CDR3 loop is CASSLATWSDTQYF. The DNA of the CDR3 is TGCGCCAGCAGCTTGGCGACATGGTCAGATACGCAGTATTTT. The V and J genes are TRBV5-1 and TRBJ2-3; D not certain. This CDR3 comprises 14 residues. Germline V gene data show CDR1 as SGHRS and CDR2 as YFSETQ. V gave up 0 bases and J gave up 4 bases, with 9 bases separating them.

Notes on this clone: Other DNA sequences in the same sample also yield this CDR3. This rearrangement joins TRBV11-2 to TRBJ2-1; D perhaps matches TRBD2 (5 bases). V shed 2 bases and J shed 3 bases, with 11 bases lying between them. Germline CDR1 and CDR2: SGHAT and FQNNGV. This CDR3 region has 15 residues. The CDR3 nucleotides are TGTGCCAGCAGCTTAACCAGCGACTACTACAATGAGCAGTTCTTC. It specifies CASSLTSDYYNEQFF.

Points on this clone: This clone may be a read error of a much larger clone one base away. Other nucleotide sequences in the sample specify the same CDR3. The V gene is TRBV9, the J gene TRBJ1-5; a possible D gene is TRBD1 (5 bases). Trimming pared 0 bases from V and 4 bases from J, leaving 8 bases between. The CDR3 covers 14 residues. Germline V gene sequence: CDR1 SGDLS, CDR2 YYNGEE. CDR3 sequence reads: CASSVDTGNQPQHF. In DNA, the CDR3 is TGTGCCAGCAGCGTAGACACAGGAAATCAGCCCCAGCATTTT. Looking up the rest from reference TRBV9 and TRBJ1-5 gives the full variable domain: DSGVTQTPKHLITATGQRVTLRCSPRSGDLSVYWYQQSLDQGLQFLIQYYNGEERAKGNILERFSAQQFPDLHSELNLSSLELGDSALYFCASSVDTGNQPQHFGDGTRLSIL.